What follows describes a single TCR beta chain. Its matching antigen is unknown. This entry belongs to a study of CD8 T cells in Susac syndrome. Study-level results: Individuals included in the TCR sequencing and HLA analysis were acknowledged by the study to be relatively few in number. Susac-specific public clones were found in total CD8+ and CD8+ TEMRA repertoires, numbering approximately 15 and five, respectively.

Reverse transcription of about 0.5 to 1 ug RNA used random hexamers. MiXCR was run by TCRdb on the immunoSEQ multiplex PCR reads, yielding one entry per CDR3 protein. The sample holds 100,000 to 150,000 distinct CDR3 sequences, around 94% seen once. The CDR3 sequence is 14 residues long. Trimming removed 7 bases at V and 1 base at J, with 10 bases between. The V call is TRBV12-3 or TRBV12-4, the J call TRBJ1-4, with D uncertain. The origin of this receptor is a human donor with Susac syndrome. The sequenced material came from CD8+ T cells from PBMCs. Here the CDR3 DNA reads TGTGCCAGCAACGTATTGGGAACTAATGAAAAACTGTTTTTT. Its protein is CASNVLGTNEKLFF.